This entry is about one T cell receptor (beta chain). What it binds is not known. The sample is drawn from a study of lymphopenia after photon versus proton radiotherapy. Study observations and caveats: Under photons, naive T cells and diversity fell while effector/memory populations rose. Post-nadir TCR diversity decline inversely tracked overall survival among those who died. Better survival with proton therapy was suggested as possible, not demonstrated. Oligoclonal CD8+ Temra expansion after nadir drove photon patients' diversity drop.

This CDR3 region has 17 residues. Germline lookup yields CDR1 SGHAT and CDR2 FQNNGV. Trimming stripped 5 bases from V and 0 bases from J, with 18 bases between. Measured with immunoSEQ multiplex PCR; TCRdb has only the in-frame clones, and not every one. The table lists roughly 150,000 clones, 88% of them singletons, with approximately 4.8% in the top ten. The sequencing used peripheral blood, collected from a patient treated with photon-based radiotherapy. This receptor was identified in a man aged 45-60 years with gastric cancer. This sequence joins TRBV11-2 and TRBJ2-3, with D possibly being TRBD1 or TRBD2 (7 bases each). CDR3 nucleotides: TGTGCCAGCAGCCCTAGGGGGGGGACAGCCAGCACAGATACGCAGTATTTT. Its translation: CASSPRGGTASTDTQYF.